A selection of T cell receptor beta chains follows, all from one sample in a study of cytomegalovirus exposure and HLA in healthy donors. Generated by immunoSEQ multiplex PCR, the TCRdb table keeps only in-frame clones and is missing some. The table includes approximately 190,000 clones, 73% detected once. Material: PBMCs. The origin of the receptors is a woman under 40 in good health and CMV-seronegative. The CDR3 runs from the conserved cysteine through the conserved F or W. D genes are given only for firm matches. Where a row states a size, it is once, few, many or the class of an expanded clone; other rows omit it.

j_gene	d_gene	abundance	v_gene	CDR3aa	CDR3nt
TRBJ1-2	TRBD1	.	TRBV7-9	CASSLVGDRVYGYTF	TGTGCCAGCAGCTTGGTTGGGGACAGGGTGTATGGCTACACCTTC
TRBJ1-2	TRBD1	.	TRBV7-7	CASSLAHILRDREAFNYGYTF	TGTGCCAGCAGCTTAGCGCACATACTCCGGGACAGAGAGGCCTTTAACTATGGCTACACCTTC
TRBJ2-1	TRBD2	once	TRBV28	CASSFLAGRYNEQFF	TGTGCCAGCAGTTTTCTAGCGGGACGCTACAATGAGCAGTTCTTC
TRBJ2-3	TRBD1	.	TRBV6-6	CASRTTGRTDTQYF	TGTGCCAGCAGGACGACAGGGCGTACAGATACGCAGTATTTT
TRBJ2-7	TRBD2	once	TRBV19	CASSQFGTSGTYEQYF	TGTGCCAGTAGTCAATTTGGGACTAGCGGGACCTACGAGCAGTACTTC
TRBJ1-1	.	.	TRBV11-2	CASSLGQTRGTEAFF	TGTGCCAGCAGCTTAGGGCAAACCCGGGGCACTGAAGCTTTCTTT
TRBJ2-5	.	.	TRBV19	CASSIVSGETQYF	TGTGCCAGTAGTATAGTTAGTGGAGAGACCCAGTACTTC
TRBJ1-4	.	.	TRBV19	CASSIYPREGRNEKLFF	TGTGCCAGTAGTATCTACCCTCGGGAAGGCCGTAATGAAAAACTGTTTTTT
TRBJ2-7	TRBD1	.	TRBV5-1	CASSLGEDRGRAYEQYF	TGCGCCAGCAGCTTGGGGGAAGACAGGGGTAGGGCGTACGAGCAGTACTTC
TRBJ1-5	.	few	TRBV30	CAWSEGLRNQPQHF	TGTGCCTGGAGCGAGGGTCTTCGCAATCAGCCCCAGCATTTT